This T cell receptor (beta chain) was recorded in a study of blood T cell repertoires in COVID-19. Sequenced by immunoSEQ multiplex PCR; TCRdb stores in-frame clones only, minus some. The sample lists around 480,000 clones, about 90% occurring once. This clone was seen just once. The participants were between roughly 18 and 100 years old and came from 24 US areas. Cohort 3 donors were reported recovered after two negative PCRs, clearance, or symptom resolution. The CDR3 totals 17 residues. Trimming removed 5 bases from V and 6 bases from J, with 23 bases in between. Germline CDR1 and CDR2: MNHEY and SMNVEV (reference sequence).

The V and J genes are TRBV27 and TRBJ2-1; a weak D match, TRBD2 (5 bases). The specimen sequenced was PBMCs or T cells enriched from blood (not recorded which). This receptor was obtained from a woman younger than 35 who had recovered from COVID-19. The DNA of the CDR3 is TGTGCCAGCAGTCCCACGGGGTATCGGTCTTGGGGCAATGAGCAGTTCTTC. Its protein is CASSPTGYRSWGNEQFF.